This is a list of T cell receptor beta chains from one sample in a study of shared clonotypes between healthy human individuals. The table came from immunoSEQ multiplex PCR; TCRdb's copy has only in-frame clones and leaves some out. The sample contains almost 700,000 clones, 90% to 95% of which appear only once. The sequencing sample was made of naive CD8+ T cells sorted from blood. The receptor set was obtained from a man aged 25-45 years in good health. The CDR3 runs from the conserved cysteine through the conserved F or W. The D gene is left open where the match is weak. Expanded clones are given a class, and other clones once, few, many or no size at all.

clone size	J gene	V gene	D gene	CDR3 protein	CDR3 DNA
.	TRBJ2-7	TRBV13	TRBD1	CASSSTGSSYEQYF	TGTGCCAGCAGCTCGACAGGGAGCTCCTACGAGCAGTACTTC
once	TRBJ2-2	TRBV5-1	TRBD2	CASSLSSGSRKGAGELFF	TGCGCCAGCAGCTTATCTAGCGGGAGCCGAAAGGGGGCCGGGGAGCTGTTTTTT
.	TRBJ2-6	TRBV13	.	CASSAGSGANVLTF	TGTGCCAGCAGCGCCGGCTCTGGGGCCAACGTCCTGACTTTC
.	TRBJ2-7	TRBV28	TRBD2	CASSFPRPAGGYEQYF	TGTGCCAGCAGTTTTCCCCGACCAGCGGGAGGGTACGAGCAGTACTTC
.	TRBJ2-7	TRBV19	.	CATSSGVYEQYF	TGTGCCACCAGCTCTGGGGTCTACGAGCAGTACTTC
.	TRBJ2-1	TRBV27	TRBD2	CASSWLAGSSYNEQFF	TGTGCCAGCAGTTGGCTAGCGGGAAGCTCCTACAATGAGCAGTTCTTC
once	TRBJ1-1	TRBV19	.	CASSIALNTEAFF	TGTGCCAGTAGTATAGCTCTGAACACTGAAGCTTTCTTT
.	TRBJ2-7	TRBV4-1	.	CASSQVQGHGSYEQYF	TGCGCCAGCAGCCAAGTGCAGGGGCACGGATCCTACGAGCAGTACTTC
.	TRBJ2-7	TRBV29-1	.	CSVLANEQYF	TGCAGCGTACTAGCTAACGAGCAGTACTTC
.	TRBJ2-3	TRBV5-8	TRBD2	CASSRGLAGTDTQYF	TGTGCCAGCAGCAGGGGACTAGCGGGCACAGATACGCAGTATTTT
once	TRBJ2-7	TRBV28	.	CASSLADISYEQYF	TGTGCCAGCAGTTTGGCAGACATCTCCTACGAGCAGTACTTC
.	TRBJ1-2	TRBV6-1	.	CASSVPEDSSVDYGYTF	TGTGCCAGCAGTGTCCCGGAAGACAGCTCCGTAGACTATGGCTACACCTTC
.	TRBJ1-2	TRBV28	.	CASSLGKWGDYGYTF	TGTGCCAGCAGTTTGGGAAAATGGGGCGACTATGGCTACACCTTC
.	TRBJ2-7	TRBV27	TRBD2	CASITGTSGSYEQYF	TGTGCCAGCATTACCGGGACTAGCGGGAGCTACGAGCAGTACTTC
.	TRBJ2-7	TRBV27	TRBD2	CASSYYREGSEQYF	TGTGCCAGCAGCTACTACCGGGAGGGGAGCGAGCAGTACTTC
.	TRBJ2-5	TRBV6-1	.	CASTALLGLQETQYF	TGTGCCAGCACCGCTTTACTAGGCCTCCAAGAGACCCAGTACTTC
.	TRBJ1-5	TRBV7-8	.	CASSLVGVAYNQPQHF	TGTGCCAGCAGCTTAGTTGGGGTCGCTTACAATCAGCCCCAGCATTTT
.	TRBJ2-3	TRBV7-9	.	CASSTPTIDRHTQYF	TGTGCCAGCAGCACACCAACCATCGACAGACATACGCAGTATTTT
.	TRBJ2-7	TRBV5-6	.	CASTQFLGVYEQYF	TGTGCCAGCACCCAATTCTTGGGAGTCTACGAGCAGTACTTC
.	TRBJ2-7	TRBV7-9	.	CASSFEGSSYEQYF	TGTGCCAGCAGCTTTGAAGGGAGCTCCTACGAGCAGTACTTC
.	TRBJ2-2	TRBV29-1	.	CSATGGNTGELFF	TGCAGCGCTACCGGGGGGAACACCGGGGAGCTGTTTTTT
.	TRBJ2-5	TRBV7-8	TRBD1	CASSSGQGRPYETQYF	TGTGCCAGCAGCTCGGGACAGGGCAGGCCCTATGAGACCCAGTACTTC
.	TRBJ2-1	TRBV28	TRBD1	CASSLGTGIYNEQFF	TGTGCCAGCAGTTTGGGGACAGGGATCTACAATGAGCAGTTCTTC
.	TRBJ2-1	TRBV27	.	CASSSPGLPAEQFF	TGTGCCAGCAGTTCCCCCGGACTGCCGGCGGAGCAGTTCTTC
.	TRBJ2-7	TRBV27	TRBD2	CASSLAGEVYEQYF	TGTGCCAGCAGTCTAGCGGGAGAGGTCTACGAGCAGTACTTC
once	TRBJ1-4	TRBV7-8	.	CASNRDAATSKLFF	TGTGCCAGCAACCGAGACGCCGCGACGTCAAAACTGTTTTTT
.	TRBJ1-3	TRBV7-9	.	CASRGMPSSGNTIYF	TGTGCCAGCCGAGGCATGCCAAGCTCTGGAAACACCATATATTTT
.	TRBJ2-7	TRBV27	.	CASSQHRTNEQYF	TGTGCCAGCAGTCAACATCGGACGAACGAGCAGTACTTC
.	TRBJ2-1	TRBV7-9	TRBD2	CASSLLAGASYNEQFF	TGTGCCAGCAGCTTACTAGCGGGAGCCTCCTACAATGAGCAGTTCTTC
.	TRBJ2-4	TRBV11-2	.	CASSLLRLGQNIQYF	TGTGCCAGCAGCTTGTTAAGGCTAGGCCAAAACATTCAGTACTTC
.	TRBJ2-7	TRBV29-1	TRBD1	CSVGGLRDRGPPSAYEQYF	TGCAGCGTTGGGGGGCTTCGGGACAGGGGTCCTCCGAGCGCCTACGAGCAGTACTTC
.	TRBJ2-4	TRBV9	.	CASSVRGYAQNIQYF	TGTGCCAGCAGCGTAAGGGGATACGCCCAAAACATTCAGTACTTC
once	TRBJ1-1	TRBV5-1	TRBD1	CASSLGTGGRDTEAFF	TGCGCCAGCAGCTTGGGGACAGGGGGGAGGGACACTGAAGCTTTCTTT
once	TRBJ1-1	TRBV14	.	CASSPYRVGVMNTEAFF	TGTGCCAGCAGCCCCTACAGGGTTGGGGTCATGAACACTGAAGCTTTCTTT
.	TRBJ2-7	TRBV2	.	CASSRTAYEQYF	TGTGCCAGCAGTCGGACTGCATACGAGCAGTACTTC
.	TRBJ2-3	TRBV9	TRBD2	CASSNSGRSADTQYF	TGTGCCAGCAGCAATAGCGGGAGGTCCGCAGATACGCAGTATTTT
.	TRBJ2-7	TRBV2	TRBD2	CASSELSEREGLYEQYF	TGTGCCAGCAGTGAATTATCGGAGCGGGAGGGCCTCTACGAGCAGTACTTC
.	TRBJ2-2	TRBV5-4	.	CASRIQGSGAGELFF	TGTGCCAGCCGGATACAGGGCTCGGGTGCCGGGGAGCTGTTTTTT
.	TRBJ2-2	TRBV6-5	TRBD1	CASSYSVTGIVGELFF	TGTGCCAGCAGTTACTCGGTGACAGGGATTGTCGGGGAGCTGTTTTTT
.	TRBJ1-1	TRBV7-9	.	CASSLASGVDTEAFF	TGTGCCAGCAGCTTAGCATCCGGGGTGGACACTGAAGCTTTCTTT
.	TRBJ1-2	TRBV29-1	.	CSVDSGGYGYTF	TGCAGCGTTGATTCTGGGGGGTATGGCTACACCTTC
.	TRBJ2-5	TRBV7-9	TRBD2	CASGFGLAVETQYF	TGTGCCAGCGGGTTCGGACTAGCGGTAGAGACCCAGTACTTC
.	TRBJ2-1	TRBV5-4	TRBD2	CASTGLAGPTTYNEQFF	TGTGCCAGCACCGGACTAGCGGGACCGACGACCTACAATGAGCAGTTCTTC
.	TRBJ2-1	TRBV7-6	.	CASSLGGTYNEQFF	TGTGCCAGCAGCTTAGGCGGTACCTACAATGAGCAGTTCTTC
.	TRBJ2-7	TRBV7-9	.	CASSLGPKYEQYF	TGTGCCAGCAGCCTGGGACCGAAATACGAGCAGTACTTC
.	TRBJ2-3	TRBV5-1	.	CASSRDDRTVVDTQYF	TGCGCCAGCAGCAGAGACGATAGGACGGTGGTAGATACGCAGTATTTT
.	TRBJ2-1	TRBV7-8	.	CASSVREGGRDEQFF	TGTGCCAGCAGCGTCCGGGAAGGGGGGAGGGATGAGCAGTTCTTC
.	TRBJ2-7	TRBV10-3	.	CAISSWTSSYEQYF	TGTGCCATCAGTTCATGGACTTCCTCCTACGAGCAGTACTTC
.	TRBJ2-7	TRBV5-1	.	CASSLARTASYEQYF	TGCGCCAGCAGCTTGGCCCGGACCGCATCCTACGAGCAGTACTTC
.	TRBJ2-5	TRBV7-2	TRBD1	CASSLIDRGMETQYF	TGTGCCAGCAGCTTAATAGACAGGGGCATGGAGACCCAGTACTTC
.	TRBJ1-1	TRBV28	.	CASSSNSGRTEAFF	TGTGCCAGCAGTTCGAACTCGGGGCGCACTGAAGCTTTCTTT
.	TRBJ2-7	TRBV15	TRBD1	CATSRDKTRATGGEIYEQYF	TGTGCCACCAGCAGAGATAAAACGCGGGCAACAGGGGGCGAGATATACGAGCAGTACTTC
.	TRBJ1-4	TRBV7-9	.	CASSLIVGANEKLFF	TGTGCCAGCAGCTTAATAGTCGGGGCTAATGAAAAACTGTTTTTT
many	TRBJ2-1	TRBV7-9	TRBD2	CASSGDYSYEQFF	TGTGCCAGCAGCGGGGACTATTCGTATGAGCAGTTCTTC
once	TRBJ2-7	TRBV13	TRBD2	CASSSIAGGAEQYF	TGTGCCAGCAGCTCGATAGCGGGAGGCGCCGAGCAGTACTTC
.	TRBJ2-7	TRBV21-1	.	CASSKAQGMYEQYF	TGTGCCAGCAGCAAAGCGCAGGGCATGTACGAGCAGTACTTC
.	TRBJ2-1	TRBV19	TRBD2	CASSPSGRNNEQFF	TGTGCCAGTAGCCCCAGCGGGAGGAACAATGAGCAGTTCTTC
once	TRBJ2-5	TRBV5-1	TRBD2	CASQSPVAGGPGTQYF	TGCGCCAGTCAATCGCCGGTAGCGGGAGGGCCTGGGACCCAGTACTTC
.	TRBJ1-2	TRBV2	TRBD1	CASITLVTGGLDGYTF	TGTGCCAGCATTACCCTGGTGACAGGGGGGTTAGATGGCTACACCTTC
.	TRBJ1-4	TRBV6-1	TRBD1	CASSVGRGPPNEKLFF	TGTGCCAGCAGTGTGGGCAGGGGGCCTCCTAATGAAAAACTGTTTTTT